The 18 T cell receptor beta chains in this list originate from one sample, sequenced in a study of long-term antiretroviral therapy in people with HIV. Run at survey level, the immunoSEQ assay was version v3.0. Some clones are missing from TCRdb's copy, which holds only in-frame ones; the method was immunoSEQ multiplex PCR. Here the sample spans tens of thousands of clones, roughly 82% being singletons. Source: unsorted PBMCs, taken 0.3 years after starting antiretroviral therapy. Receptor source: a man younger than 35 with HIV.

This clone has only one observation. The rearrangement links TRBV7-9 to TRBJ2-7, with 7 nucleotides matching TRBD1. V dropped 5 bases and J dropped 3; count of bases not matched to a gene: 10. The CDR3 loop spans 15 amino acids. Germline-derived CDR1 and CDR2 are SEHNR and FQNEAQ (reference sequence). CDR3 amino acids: CASSPMGTEIYEQYF. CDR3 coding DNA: TGTGCCAGCAGCCCGATGGGGACAGAGATCTACGAGCAGTACTTC.

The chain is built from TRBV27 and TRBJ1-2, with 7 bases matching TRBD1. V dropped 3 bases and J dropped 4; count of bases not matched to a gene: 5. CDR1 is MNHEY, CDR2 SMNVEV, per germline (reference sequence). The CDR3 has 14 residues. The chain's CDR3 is CASSFLAGGYGYTF. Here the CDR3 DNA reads TGTGCCAGCAGTTTCCTAGCAGGGGGCTATGGCTACACCTTC.

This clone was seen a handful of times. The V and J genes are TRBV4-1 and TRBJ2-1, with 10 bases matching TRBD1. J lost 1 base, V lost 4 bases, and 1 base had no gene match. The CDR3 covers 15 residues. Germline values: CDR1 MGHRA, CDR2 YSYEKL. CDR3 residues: CASSPGQGSYNEQFF. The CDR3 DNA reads TGCGCCAGCAGCCCGGGACAGGGGTCCTACAATGAGCAGTTCTTC.

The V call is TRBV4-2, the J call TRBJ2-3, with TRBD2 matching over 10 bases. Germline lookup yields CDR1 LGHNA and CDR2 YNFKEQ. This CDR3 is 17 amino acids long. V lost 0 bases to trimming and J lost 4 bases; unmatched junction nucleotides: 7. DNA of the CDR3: TGTGCCAGCAGCCAAGAAGGAAGCGGGGGGGCCGCAGATACGCAGTATTTT. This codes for CASSQEGSGGAADTQYF.

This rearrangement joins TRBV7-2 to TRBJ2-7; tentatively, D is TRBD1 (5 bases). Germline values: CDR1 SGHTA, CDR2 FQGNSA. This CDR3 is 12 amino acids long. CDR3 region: CATALGAYEQYF. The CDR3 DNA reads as TGTGCAACAGCCTTAGGGGCCTACGAGCAGTACTTC. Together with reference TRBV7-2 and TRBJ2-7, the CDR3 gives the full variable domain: GAGVSQSPSNKVTEKGKDVELRCDPISGHTALYWYRQSLGQGLEFLIYFQGNSAPDKSGLPSDRFSAERTGGSVSTLTIQRTQQEDSAVYLCATALGAYEQYFGPGTRLTVT.

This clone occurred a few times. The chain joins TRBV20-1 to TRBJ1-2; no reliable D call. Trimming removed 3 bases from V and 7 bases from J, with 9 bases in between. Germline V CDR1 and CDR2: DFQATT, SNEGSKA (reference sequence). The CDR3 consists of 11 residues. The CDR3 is CSASPRGGYTF. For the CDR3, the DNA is TGCAGTGCTAGTCCCCGCGGTGGCTACACCTTC.

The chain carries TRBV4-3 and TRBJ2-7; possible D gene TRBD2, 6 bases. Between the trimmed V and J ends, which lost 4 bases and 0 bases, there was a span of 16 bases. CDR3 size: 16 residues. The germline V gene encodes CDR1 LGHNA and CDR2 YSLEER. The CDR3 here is CASSLEPRDFSYEQYF. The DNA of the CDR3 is TGCGCCAGCAGCCTCGAACCCCGGGACTTCTCCTACGAGCAGTACTTC.

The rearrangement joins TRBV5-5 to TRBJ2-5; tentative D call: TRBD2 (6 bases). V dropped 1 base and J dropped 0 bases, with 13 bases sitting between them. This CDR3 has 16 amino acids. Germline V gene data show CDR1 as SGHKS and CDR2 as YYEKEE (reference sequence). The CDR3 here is CASSLLAGTYQETQYF. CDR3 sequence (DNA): TGTGCCAGCAGCTTGCTGGCGGGGACGTACCAAGAGACCCAGTACTTC.

The CDR3 nucleotides read TGTGCCAGCGCTCCTCGGGGCCCCCTTGACGAGCAGTACTTC. Encoded protein: CASAPRGPLDEQYF. The chain has TRBV6-1 and TRBJ2-7; D is tentatively TRBD1 or TRBD2 (5 bases each). V lost 8 bases to trimming and J lost 5 bases, with 19 bases between them. The CDR3 covers 14 residues. CDR1 MNHNS and CDR2 SASEGT come from the germline V gene.

The CDR3 DNA reads TGTGCCAGTAGTCCCGGGACAGGCGCTGATTATGGCTACACCTTC. Translating gives CASSPGTGADYGYTF. The chain links TRBV19 to TRBJ1-2; 8 positions match TRBD1. V shed 5 bases and J 5 bases; nucleotides not matched to a gene: 10. Germline CDR1 reads LNHDA; CDR2 reads SQIVND (reference sequence). The CDR3 sequence is 15 residues long.

This chain's CDR3 is CASSLDPGPDIQYF. In DNA form, the CDR3 reads TGCGCCAGCAGCTTGGATCCGGGTCCGGACATTCAGTACTTC. The chain is built from TRBV5-1 and TRBJ2-4, with no clear D. V was cut by 0 bases and J by 8 bases, with 12 bases left in between. Germline lookup yields CDR1 SGHRS and CDR2 YFSETQ. CDR3 length equals 14 residues.

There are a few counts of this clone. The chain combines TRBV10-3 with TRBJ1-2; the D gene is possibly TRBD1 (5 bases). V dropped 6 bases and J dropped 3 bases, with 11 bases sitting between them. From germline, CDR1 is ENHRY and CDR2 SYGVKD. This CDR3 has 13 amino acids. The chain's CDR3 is CAIREGEDYGYTF. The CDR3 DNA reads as TGTGCCATCAGAGAAGGGGAGGACTATGGCTACACCTTC.

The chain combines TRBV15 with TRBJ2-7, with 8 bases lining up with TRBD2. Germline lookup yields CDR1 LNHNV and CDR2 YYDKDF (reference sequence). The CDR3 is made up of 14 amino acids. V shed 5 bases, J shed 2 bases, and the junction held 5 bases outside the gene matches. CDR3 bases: TGTGCCACCAGCCTCGCGGGAGGAGCCTACGAGCAGTACTTC. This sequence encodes CATSLAGGAYEQYF.

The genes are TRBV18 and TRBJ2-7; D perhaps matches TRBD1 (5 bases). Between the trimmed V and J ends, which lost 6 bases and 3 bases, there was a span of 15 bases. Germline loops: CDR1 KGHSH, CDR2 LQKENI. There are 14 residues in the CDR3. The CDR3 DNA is TGTGCCAGCTCCCTCGGCAGGGTAGTCTACGAGCAGTACTTC. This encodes CASSLGRVVYEQYF.

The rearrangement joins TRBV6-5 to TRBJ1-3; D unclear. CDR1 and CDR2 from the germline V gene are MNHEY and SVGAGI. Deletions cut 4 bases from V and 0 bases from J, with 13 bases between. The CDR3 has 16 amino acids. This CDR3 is CASSLYPGSSGNTIYF. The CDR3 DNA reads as TGTGCCAGCAGTTTATATCCGGGCAGCTCTGGAAACACCATATATTTT.

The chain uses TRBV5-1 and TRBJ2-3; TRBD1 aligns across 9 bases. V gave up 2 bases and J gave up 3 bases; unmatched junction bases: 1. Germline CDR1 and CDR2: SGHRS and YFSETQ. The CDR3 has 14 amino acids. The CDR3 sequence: CASSFDRGTDTQYF. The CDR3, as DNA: TGCGCCAGCAGCTTCGACAGGGGGACAGATACGCAGTATTTT.

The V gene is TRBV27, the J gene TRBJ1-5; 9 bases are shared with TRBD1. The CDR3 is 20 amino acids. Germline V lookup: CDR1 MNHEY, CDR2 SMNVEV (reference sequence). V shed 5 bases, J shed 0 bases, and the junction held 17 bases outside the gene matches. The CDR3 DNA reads TGTGCCAGCAGTCCATACCGGACAGGGGCCTTACTTTATAGCAATCAGCCCCAGCATTTT. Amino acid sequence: CASSPYRTGALLYSNQPQHF.

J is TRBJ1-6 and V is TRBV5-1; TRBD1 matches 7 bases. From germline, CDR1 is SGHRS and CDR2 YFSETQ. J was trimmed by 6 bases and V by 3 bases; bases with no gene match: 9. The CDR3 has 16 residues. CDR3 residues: CASSSVPGQSNSPLHF. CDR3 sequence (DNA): TGCGCCAGCAGCTCCGTTCCGGGACAGTCTAATTCACCCCTCCACTTT.